Listed below are T cell receptor beta chains from one sample, sequenced in a study of T cell responses to AZD1222 COVID-19 vaccine. Assay used: immunoSEQ multiplex PCR; TCRdb lists only in-frame clones, some missing. This table holds roughly 120,000 clones, 80% to 90% found once. The specimen comprised peripheral blood, sampled on day 0 of AZD1222 vaccination. These receptors originate from an adult in good health. Each CDR3 is given with its conserved first and last residue. D genes are given only for firm matches. The size entry is marked missing in some rows and otherwise reads once, few, many or a size class.

clone size,D gene,J gene,V gene,CDR3 DNA,CDR3 protein
.,.,TRBJ1-4,TRBV9,TGTGCCAGCAGCCCATCAGGAAATGGGGCGGAAAAACTGTTTTTT,CASSPSGNGAEKLFF
.,.,TRBJ2-2,TRBV11-2,TGTGCCAGCAGGGGGAGCGGGGAGCTGTTTTTT,CASRGSGELFF
.,TRBD1,TRBJ2-7,TRBV24-1,TGTGCCACCAGTGATTTACCAGGGACAGGGCAGTACGAGCAGTACTTC,CATSDLPGTGQYEQYF
.,.,TRBJ1-2,TRBV5-5,TGTGCCAGCAGCCCCCGACAGGCCGGCGGCTACACCTTC,CASSPRQAGGYTF
.,.,TRBJ1-1,TRBV11-2,TGTGCCAGCAGCTATCAGGGTTGGCGGGGCACTGAAGCTTTCTTT,CASSYQGWRGTEAFF
.,.,TRBJ2-6,TRBV21-1,TGTGCCAGCAGCAGGGGACAGGGGCCTTTCTCCTCTGGGGCCAACGTCCTGACTTTC,CASSRGQGPFSSGANVLTF
.,.,TRBJ2-2,TRBV7-9,TGTGCCAGCAGCCTCGGGGAGCTGTTTTTT,CASSLGELFF
.,.,TRBJ2-6,TRBV7-6,TGTGCCAGCAGCCAGCAGACAGGATCTGGGGCCAACGTCCTGACTTTC,CASSQQTGSGANVLTF
once,TRBD2,TRBJ2-7,TRBV19,TGTGCCAGTAGGATAGCGGGGACCTACGAGCAGTACTTC,CASRIAGTYEQYF
.,.,TRBJ1-4,TRBV6-5,TGTGCCAGCAGTTACTCGCCGGAGGGGGATGAAAAACTGTTTTTT,CASSYSPEGDEKLFF
.,.,TRBJ2-4,TRBV6-5,TGTGCCAGCAGAAGAGAGCTAGCCAAAAACATTCAGTACTTC,CASRRELAKNIQYF
.,.,TRBJ1-5,TRBV21-1,TGTGCCAGCAGCAAGGGGAACCATAGCAATCAGCCCCAGCATTTT,CASSKGNHSNQPQHF
once,.,TRBJ1-2,TRBV30,TGTGCCTTAGAGTCCGGTGGCTACACCTTC,CALESGGYTF
.,.,TRBJ2-3,TRBV12-5,TGTGCTAGTGGTTCCCCTCAATCAGGCGGATTCACAGATACGCAGTATTTT,CASGSPQSGGFTDTQYF
.,TRBD2,TRBJ2-2,TRBV6-2/TRBV6-3,TGTGCCAGCAGTTATTTCCTCCGGCGGGAGCAACCCGGGGAGCTGTTTTTT,CASSYFLRREQPGELFF
.,.,TRBJ1-2,TRBV5-1,TGCGCCAGCAGCTTGCAGGCTGGGGTCGGCTCCTTCTATGGCTACACCTTC,CASSLQAGVGSFYGYTF
.,TRBD1,TRBJ1-2,TRBV4-1,TGCGCCAGCAGCCAAGCCGGGGGACAGGGGGCGGGCTACACCTTC,CASSQAGGQGAGYTF